The clone carrying this TCR beta chain showed up just a few times. The antigen is unknown. Unique molecular identifiers were incorporated when the TCRbeta library was constructed. Each CDR3 protein gets one entry after TCRdb re-called the PCR reads with MiXCR. The sample consists of about 6,100 distinct CDR3 sequences, 15% to 20% of them appearing once. The data are from a study of T-cell reconstitution after alpha-beta-depleted transplantation in children. General study findings and limits: Certain patients had high TCRbeta diversity at day 60, and it came from recipient T cells and thymic progenitors that survived. Once a year had passed after transplant, T-cell counts and diversity came mostly from newly produced T cells. Approximately two months post-transplant, alpha-beta T cells reportedly originated from several hundred expanded graft clones.

V lost 5 bases to trimming and J lost 2 bases; unmatched junction nucleotides: 5. This CDR3 spans 15 amino acids. The sample was PBMCs, mostly from graft donor cells, taken 60 days after TCRalphabeta/CD19-depleted stem cell transplant. The chain has TRBV12-3 or TRBV12-4 and TRBJ2-1, with 8 positions matching TRBD2. This receptor was taken from a male patient younger than 18 who had a stem cell transplant for acute myeloid leukemia, so the T cells may come from the graft donor. The CDR3 bases are TGTGCCAGCAGTCCCGGACTAGCAACCTACAATGAGCAGTTCTTC. Translation gives CASSPGLATYNEQFF.